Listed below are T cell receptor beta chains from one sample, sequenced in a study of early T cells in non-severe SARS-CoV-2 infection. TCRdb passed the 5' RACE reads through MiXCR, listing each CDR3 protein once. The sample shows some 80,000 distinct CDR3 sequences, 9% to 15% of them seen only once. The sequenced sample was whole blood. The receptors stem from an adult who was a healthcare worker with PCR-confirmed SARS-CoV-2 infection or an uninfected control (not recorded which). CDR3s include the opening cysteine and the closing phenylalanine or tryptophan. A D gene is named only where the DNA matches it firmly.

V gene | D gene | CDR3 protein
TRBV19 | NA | CASSMWSLALKNEQFF
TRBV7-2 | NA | CASSLDGSPTGELFF
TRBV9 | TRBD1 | CASSVVGTVNSPLHF
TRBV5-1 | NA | CASSRTKSEAFF
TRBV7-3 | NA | CASGPGARGEQFF
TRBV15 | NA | CATSRDDGRVYGNTIYF
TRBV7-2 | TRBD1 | CASSLPILGGAGGQRNYGYTF
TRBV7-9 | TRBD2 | CASSLESSGAQYF
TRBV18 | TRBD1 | CASSRATGRNTGELFF
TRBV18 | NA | CASSQAQGSYEQYF
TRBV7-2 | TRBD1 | CASSLDRLKNIQYF
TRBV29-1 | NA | CSAQDQGNQPQHF
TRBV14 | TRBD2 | CASSLRLAGGRETQYF
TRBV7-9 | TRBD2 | CASSLGSVVAGADTQYF
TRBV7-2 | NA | CASSHDRRGNTIYF
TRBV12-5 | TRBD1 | CASAHRTGGGTEAFF
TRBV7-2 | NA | CASSPGGTATQETQYF
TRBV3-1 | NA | CASSPPGVNQPQHF
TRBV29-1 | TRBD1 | CSVAGTGDSYEQYF
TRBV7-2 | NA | CASSQYLRSTDTQYF
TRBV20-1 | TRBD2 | CSARDPSGSVSNEQFF
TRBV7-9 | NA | CASSLSSNEQFF
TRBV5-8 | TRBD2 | CASRPGGEDTQYF
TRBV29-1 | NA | CSVETSIAGDTQYF
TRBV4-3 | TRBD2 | CASSQEGRLAAEQYF
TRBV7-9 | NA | CASSFDSVGYGYTF
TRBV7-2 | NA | CASSLIDEQFF
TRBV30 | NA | CAFTQPGRPPDEQFF
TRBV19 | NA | CASSSAVSGANVLTF
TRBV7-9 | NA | CASSLVQNTYEQYF
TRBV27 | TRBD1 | CASSSRTGKETQYF
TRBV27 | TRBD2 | CASSSLAGRGVETQYF
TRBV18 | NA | CASSPPNPYEQYF
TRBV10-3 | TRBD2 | CAISESVVAGSPDTQYF
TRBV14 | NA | CASSLTSWQFF
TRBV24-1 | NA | CATSDRTSKDNYEQYF
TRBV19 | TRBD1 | CASIDGDRPYGYTF
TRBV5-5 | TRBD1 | CASSRTGEEQYF
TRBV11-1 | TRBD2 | CATSELAGGGPQYF
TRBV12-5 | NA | CASALPRTGPLSDEQFF
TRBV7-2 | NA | CASSLGPLTGELFF
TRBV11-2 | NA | CASRTGTSPNEQFF